The clone carrying this TCR beta chain occurred many times. This sample is part of a study of early T cells in non-severe SARS-CoV-2 infection. Study-level background: Alpha and beta chains were unpaired, from unsorted whole-blood bulk RNA.

Germline V lookup: CDR1 SQVTM, CDR2 ANQGSEA. There are 15 residues in the CDR3. V was clipped by 5 bases and J by 0 bases, with 16 bases between them. Each single cDNA molecule received a unique molecular identifier. MiXCR, run by TCRdb on the 5' RACE reads, gives a single entry per CDR3 protein. Of tens of thousands of distinct CDR3 sequences listed, about an eighth are singletons. The sequence was collected from an adult who was a healthcare worker with PCR-confirmed SARS-CoV-2 infection or an uninfected control (not recorded which). The rearrangement links TRBV29-1 to TRBJ1-1, with D tentatively TRBD1 (6 bases). This specimen consisted of whole blood, obtained at baseline. The CDR3, as DNA: TGCAGCGTTACTCTCTACCAGGGGTTGAACACTGAAGCTTTCTTT. Translated: CSVTLYQGLNTEAFF.